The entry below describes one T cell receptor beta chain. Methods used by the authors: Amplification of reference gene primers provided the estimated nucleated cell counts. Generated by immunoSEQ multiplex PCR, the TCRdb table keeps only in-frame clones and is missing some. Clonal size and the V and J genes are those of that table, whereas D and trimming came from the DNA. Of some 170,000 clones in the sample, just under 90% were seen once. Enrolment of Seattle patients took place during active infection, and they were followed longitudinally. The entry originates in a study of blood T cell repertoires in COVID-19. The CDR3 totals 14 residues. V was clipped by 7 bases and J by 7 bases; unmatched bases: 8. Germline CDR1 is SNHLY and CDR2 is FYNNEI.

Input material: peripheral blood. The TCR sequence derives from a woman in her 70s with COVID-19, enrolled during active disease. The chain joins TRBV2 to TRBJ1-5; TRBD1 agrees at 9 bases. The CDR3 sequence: CASTTQTGGQPQHF. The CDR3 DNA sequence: TGTGCCAGCACCACCCAGACAGGGGGACAGCCCCAGCATTTT.